These 31 T cell receptor beta chains share one sample of origin, sequenced in a study of shared clonotypes between healthy human individuals. Sequenced by immunoSEQ multiplex PCR; TCRdb stores in-frame clones only, minus some. The table has a few million clones, around 90% seen once. The sequencing input was naive CD4+ T cells sorted from blood. The subset was: CD45RA+ positively selected. These receptor sequences come from a man between 18 and 29 years old in good health.

The gene calls are TRBV10-3 and TRBJ2-1; 14 bases match TRBD2. Trimming removed 7 bases from V and 8 bases from J; junction bases left unmatched: 10. Germline CDR1 reads ENHRY; CDR2 reads SYGVKD. CDR3 length: 16 residues. Here the CDR3 reads CAITEGLAGEVDEQFF. The CDR3 DNA follows: TGTGCCATCACCGAGGGACTAGCGGGAGAGGTCGATGAGCAGTTCTTC.

J is TRBJ1-1 and V is TRBV11-2; 10 bases agree with TRBD1. The CDR3 runs 15 residues. The V gene's germline CDR1 is SGHAT and CDR2 FQNNGV. Trimming at V came to 5 bases and at J to 0 bases, leaving 3 bases not matched to a gene. The chain's CDR3 is CASSVDRGMNTEAFF. In DNA, the CDR3 is TGTGCCAGCAGCGTGGACAGGGGGATGAACACTGAAGCTTTCTTT. Drawing the rest from reference TRBV11-2 and TRBJ1-1, the complete variable domain is EAGVAQSPRYKIIEKRQSVAFWCNPISGHATLYWYQQILGQGPKLLIQFQNNGVVDDSQLPKDRFSAERLKGVDSTLKIQPAKLEDSAVYLCASSVDRGMNTEAFFGQGTRLTVV.

The rearrangement uses TRBV7-8 and TRBJ1-5; 7 nucleotides agree with TRBD1. The trim removed 4 bases at V and 0 bases at J, leaving 6 bases unmatched. The CDR3 extends over 16 amino acids. Germline V gene sequence: CDR1 SGHVS, CDR2 FQNEAQ. CDR3: CASSSRDRHSNQPQHF. The CDR3 DNA reads TGTGCCAGCAGCTCCCGGGACAGACATAGCAATCAGCCCCAGCATTTT.

This clone was observed a handful of times. V is TRBV4-1 and J is TRBJ1-1, with TRBD1 matching over 8 bases. V was pared by 3 bases and J by 1 base, with 4 bases of the junction left unmatched. CDR3 length: 15 residues. Looked up from germline, CDR1 is MGHRA and CDR2 is YSYEKL. Here the CDR3 reads CASSQYDRGNTEAFF. The DNA for the CDR3 is TGCGCCAGCAGCCAGTACGACAGGGGGAACACTGAAGCTTTCTTT.

The V gene is TRBV9, the J gene TRBJ2-2; D unresolved. Germline V gene sequence: CDR1 SGDLS, CDR2 YYNGEE. Trimming shortened V by 0 bases and J by 4 bases, and 10 bases separated the two germline ends. There are 15 residues in the CDR3. The DNA of the CDR3 is TGTGCCAGCAGCGTAGACCCCTTGGGCACCGGGGAGCTGTTTTTT. As protein: CASSVDPLGTGELFF.

The chain uses TRBV6-1 and TRBJ1-4; weak D call: TRBD1 (5 bases). CDR3 size: 14 residues. The V and J ends lost 6 bases and 4 bases respectively, with 12 bases between them. Germline CDR1 reads MNHNS; CDR2 reads SASEGT. The CDR3 protein is CASRSPGGNEKLFF. As DNA, the CDR3 is TGTGCCAGCAGGTCCCCGGGGGGTAATGAAAAACTGTTTTTT.

V gene TRBV18 combines with J gene TRBJ2-6; the D is unclear. Germline values: CDR1 KGHSH, CDR2 LQKENI. The CDR3 consists of 17 residues. The V end lost 1 base, the J end lost 2 bases, and 12 bases lay between the germline ends. Here the CDR3 DNA reads TGTGCCAGCTCACCACGCGGCGGTGAAGCTGGGGCCAACGTCCTGACTTTC. Amino acid sequence: CASSPRGGEAGANVLTF.

The rearrangement joins TRBV4-3 to TRBJ1-3, with a weak D call TRBD1 (6 bases). The CDR3 loop spans 15 amino acids. Germline V lookup: CDR1 LGHNA, CDR2 YSLEER. The V end was cut by 2 bases, the J end by 0 bases, with 8 bases between. Here the CDR3 reads CASSQLQGSGNTIYF. The CDR3 DNA follows: TGCGCCAGCAGCCAACTACAGGGCTCTGGAAACACCATATATTTT.

The V gene is TRBV2, the J gene TRBJ2-2; possibly TRBD2 for D (6 bases). The ends were cut back, 7 bases at V and 4 bases at J, with 13 bases in the middle. The germline V gene has CDR1 SNHLY and CDR2 FYNNEI. The CDR3 sequence is 14 residues long. The CDR3: CASNAGTSTGELFF. As DNA, the CDR3 is TGTGCCAGCAACGCCGGGACTTCCACCGGGGAGCTGTTTTTT.

This chain connects TRBV11-2 to TRBJ2-1, with 11 bases fitting TRBD2. Germline CDR1 reads SGHAT; CDR2 reads FQNNGV. With V trimmed by 5 bases and J by 3 bases, 6 bases remained unmatched. The CDR3 length is 16 residues. The CDR3 region is CASSPSLAGGYNEQFF. The DNA of the CDR3 is TGTGCCAGCAGCCCCTCCCTAGCGGGGGGCTACAATGAGCAGTTCTTC.

The rearrangement uses TRBV7-9 and TRBJ2-5; 8 nucleotides match TRBD1. This CDR3 comprises 15 residues. Trimming at V came to 3 bases and at J to 0 bases, leaving 3 bases not matched to a gene. Germline CDR1 reads SEHNR; CDR2 reads FQNEAQ (reference sequence). DNA for the CDR3: TGTGCCAGCAGCTTTGGGACAGGTTACCAAGAGACCCAGTACTTC. It codes for CASSFGTGYQETQYF.

The rearrangement links TRBV2 to TRBJ2-7, with 15 positions matching TRBD2. Germline values: CDR1 SNHLY, CDR2 FYNNEI. This CDR3 contains 18 residues. J was trimmed by 0 bases and V by 6 bases; bases with no gene match: 9. The CDR3 region is CASRGGTSGRPFSYEQYF. The CDR3 coding sequence is TGTGCCAGCAGGGGGGGGACTAGCGGGAGGCCTTTCTCCTACGAGCAGTACTTC.

The chain carries TRBV7-9 and TRBJ2-1; the D gene is possibly TRBD1 (6 bases). V lost 3 bases, J lost 15 bases, and 18 bases lay in between. This CDR3 region has 13 residues. Germline lookup yields CDR1 SEHNR and CDR2 FQNEAQ (reference sequence). The CDR3 sequence: CASSLVTGSPMFF. The DNA for the CDR3 is TGTGCCAGCAGCTTGGTTACAGGGAGTCCCATGTTCTTC.

The chain carries TRBV12-5 and TRBJ2-1, with a possible D match to TRBD2 (5 bases). Trimming removed 2 bases from V and 2 bases from J, with 16 bases in between. Germline V lookup: CDR1 LGHNT, CDR2 FRNRAP. There are 17 residues in the CDR3. As DNA, the CDR3 is TGTGCTAGTGGTTTGTTAGGACTCCTTAGAACCTACAATGAGCAGTTCTTC. Protein sequence: CASGLLGLLRTYNEQFF.

This clone was picked up one time. The chain recombines TRBV28 with TRBJ1-2; possibly TRBD1 for D (6 bases). Trimming took 2 bases from V and 7 from J, leaving 14 bases between them. The CDR3 loop spans 14 amino acids. The germline V gene has CDR1 MDHEN and CDR2 SYDVKM. This CDR3 reads CASSLADRTGGYTF. In nucleotides, the CDR3 is TGTGCCAGCAGTTTAGCCGACAGGACTGGTGGCTACACCTTC.

This chain uses TRBV25-1 with TRBJ2-5; D possibly corresponds to TRBD2 (6 bases). The V gene lost 11 bases and the J gene lost 5 bases, with 15 bases spanning the gap. CDR1 is MGHDK and CDR2 is SYGVNS in the germline V gene. The CDR3 is 12 residues long. The CDR3: CAARGTGETQYF. CDR3 in DNA: TGTGCCGCGCGGGGAACGGGGGAGACCCAGTACTTC.

The chain uses TRBV6-1 and TRBJ1-1; D is unresolved. Germline V gives CDR1 MNHNS, CDR2 SASEGT. Between the trimmed V and J ends, which lost 7 bases and 2 bases, there was a span of 11 bases. CDR3 length: 13 residues. This CDR3 is CASNGLLNTEAFF. In DNA, the CDR3 is TGTGCCAGCAACGGTCTACTAAACACTGAAGCTTTCTTT.

The rearrangement links TRBV27 to TRBJ1-2; 8 positions match TRBD1. Germline V gives CDR1 MNHEY, CDR2 SMNVEV (reference sequence). This CDR3 spans 14 amino acids. V trimming: 5 bases; J trimming: 4 bases; junction bases outside the gene matches: 6. CDR3 nucleotides: TGTGCCAGCAGTCCCGGGGACAGGCCCTATGGCTACACCTTC. Residues: CASSPGDRPYGYTF.

Only a few counts were recorded for this clone. The V and J genes are TRBV7-9 and TRBJ1-1; unclear D gene. The germline CDR1 and CDR2 sequences are SEHNR and FQNEAQ (reference sequence). CDR3 length: 13 residues. V lost 1 base, J lost 5 bases, and 8 bases lay in between. CDR3 nucleotides: TGTGCCAGCAGCTTAGGACTAGGGACTGAAGCTTTCTTT. Its translation is CASSLGLGTEAFF.

V and J are TRBV2 and TRBJ2-3; tentative D call: TRBD2 (5 bases). The CDR3 covers 13 residues. With 3 bases removed from V and 3 bases from J, the gap between germline ends came to 7 bases. The germline gives CDR1 SNHLY, CDR2 FYNNEI. In DNA form, the CDR3 reads TGTGCCAGCAGTGAGGAGGAGACAGATACGCAGTATTTT. Protein: CASSEEETDTQYF. Together with reference TRBV2 and TRBJ2-3, the CDR3 gives the full variable domain: EPEVTQTPSHQVTQMGQEVILRCVPISNHLYFYWYRQILGQKVEFLVSFYNNEISEKSEIFDDQFSVERPDGSNFTLKIRSTKLEDSAMYFCASSEEETDTQYFGPGTRLTVL.

CDR3 DNA sequence: TGTGCCAGCAGTTTCGGTCGGTGGACTGAAGCTTTCTTT. This gives the protein CASSFGRWTEAFF. This chain links TRBV27 with TRBJ1-1, with D uncertain. CDR1 is MNHEY and CDR2 is SMNVEV in the germline V gene (reference sequence). The CDR3 has 13 residues. Trimming removed 3 bases at V and 5 bases at J, with 10 bases between.

The V call is TRBV5-1, the J call TRBJ1-1; 9 bases line up with TRBD1. CDR3 length equals 17 residues. V trimming: 2 bases; J trimming: 0 bases; junction bases outside the gene matches: 8. Germline V gene sequence: CDR1 SGHRS, CDR2 YFSETQ. The DNA for the CDR3 is TGCGCCAGCAGCTTACAGGGGGCCGGGGGGATGAACACTGAAGCTTTCTTT. This translates into CASSLQGAGGMNTEAFF.

This rearrangement joins TRBV27 to TRBJ2-4; D possibly matches TRBD1 or TRBD2 (5 bases each). V was pared by 4 bases and J by 0 bases, with 22 bases between. The CDR3 is 19 amino acids. Per the germline V gene, CDR1 is MNHEY and CDR2 is SMNVEV (reference sequence). In DNA, the CDR3 is TGTGCCAGCAGTTCTAAATCCGGGACGGGTCCTCTAGCCAAAAACATTCAGTACTTC. This translates into CASSSKSGTGPLAKNIQYF.

This clone has only a few counts. The chain has TRBV4-1 and TRBJ1-6; D is unresolved. The germline CDR1 and CDR2 sequences are MGHRA and YSYEKL. This CDR3 is built from 13 residues. Between the trimmed V and J ends, which lost 3 bases and 4 bases, there was a span of 4 bases. The CDR3 bases are TGCGCCAGCAGCCAGGGGTATAATTCACCCCTCCACTTT. Translation gives CASSQGYNSPLHF.

For this clone: A read error may account for a junction end that differs from germline. V is TRBV18 and J is TRBJ1-2, with D maybe TRBD1 (5 bases). The CDR3 length is 15 residues. Germline CDR1 KGHSH, CDR2 LQKENI. CDR3 nucleotide sequence: TGTGCCAACTCACCAACCCCGGGAGGGACGTTTGGCTACACCTTC. It is translated as CANSPTPGGTFGYTF.

J is TRBJ1-5 and V is TRBV28; D unclear. Germline CDR1 reads MDHEN; CDR2 reads SYDVKM. The ends were cut back, 10 bases at V and 7 bases at J, with 20 bases in the middle. The CDR3 extends over 14 amino acids. The CDR3 loop reads CATTPAGISQPQHF. In DNA form, the CDR3 reads TGTGCCACCACACCCGCGGGGATCTCACAGCCCCAGCATTTT.

With respect to this clone: Other DNA sequences in this sample translate to the same CDR3. The chain combines TRBV6-6 with TRBJ1-2, with a tentative D call TRBD1 (6 bases). The V end was cut by 6 bases, the J end by 2 bases, with 10 bases between. The CDR3 loop spans 13 amino acids. In germline, CDR1 is MNHNY, CDR2 SVGAGI (reference sequence). The CDR3 region has the DNA TGTGCCAGCAGAACAACAGGGAACTATGGCTACACCTTC. This codes for CASRTTGNYGYTF.

This chain connects TRBV23-1 to TRBJ1-5; TRBD1 matches at 7 bases. TRBV23-1 is an open reading frame, and its role is uncertain. This CDR3 has 16 amino acids. The V gene end was trimmed by 5 bases and the J gene end by 4 bases; junction bases not matched to a gene: 11. The DNA for the CDR3 is TGCGCCAGCAGTACAGAACAGGGGCAGGGGAATCAGCCCCAGCATTTT. It specifies CASSTEQGQGNQPQHF.

A remark on this clone: Other DNA sequences within the sample encode an identical CDR3. The V and J genes are TRBV19 and TRBJ2-3, with TRBD2 matching over 7 bases. Germline CDR1 and CDR2: LNHDA and SQIVND (reference sequence). This CDR3 spans 14 amino acids. J lost 0 bases, V lost 5 bases, and 2 bases had no gene match. CDR3 DNA: TGTGCCAGTAGTCCCGGGGGGAGCACAGATACGCAGTATTTT. Translating gives CASSPGGSTDTQYF.

The CDR3 region has the DNA TGCGCCAGCAGCTTGACCCGACAGGGAGGGTCTGAAGCTTTCTTT. Its protein is CASSLTRQGGSEAFF. This chain joins TRBV5-1 and TRBJ1-1, with 7 nucleotides matching TRBD1. The V gene's germline CDR1 is SGHRS and CDR2 YFSETQ. Trimming at V came to 1 base and at J to 6 bases, leaving 9 bases not matched to a gene. The CDR3 has 15 residues.

This chain links TRBV5-1 with TRBJ2-7, with 10 bases that match TRBD2. From germline, CDR1 is SGHRS and CDR2 YFSETQ. Trimming took 3 bases from V and 0 from J; bases not matched to a gene: 3. The CDR3 spans 15 residues. The CDR3: CASSSSGGLSYEQYF. In DNA form, the CDR3 reads TGCGCCAGCAGCTCTAGCGGGGGCCTCTCCTACGAGCAGTACTTC.